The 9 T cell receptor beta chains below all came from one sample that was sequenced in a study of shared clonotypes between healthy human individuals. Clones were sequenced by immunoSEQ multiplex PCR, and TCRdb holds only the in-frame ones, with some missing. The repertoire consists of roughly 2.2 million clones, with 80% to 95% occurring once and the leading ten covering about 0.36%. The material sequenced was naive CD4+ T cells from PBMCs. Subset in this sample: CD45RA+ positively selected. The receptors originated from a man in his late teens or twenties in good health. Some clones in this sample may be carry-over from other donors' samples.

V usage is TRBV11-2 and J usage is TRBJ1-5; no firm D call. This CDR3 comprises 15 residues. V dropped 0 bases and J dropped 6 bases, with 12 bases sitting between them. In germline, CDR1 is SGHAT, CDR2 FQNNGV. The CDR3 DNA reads TGTGCCAGCAGCTTAGATAGGATGGGGAGTCAGCCCCAGCATTTT. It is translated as CASSLDRMGSQPQHF.

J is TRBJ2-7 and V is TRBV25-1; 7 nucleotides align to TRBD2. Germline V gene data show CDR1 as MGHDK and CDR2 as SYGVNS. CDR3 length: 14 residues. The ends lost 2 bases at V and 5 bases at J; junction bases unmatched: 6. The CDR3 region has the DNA TGTGCCAGCAGTGAAGCGGGAGTACTACACGAGCAGTACTTC. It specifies CASSEAGVLHEQYF.

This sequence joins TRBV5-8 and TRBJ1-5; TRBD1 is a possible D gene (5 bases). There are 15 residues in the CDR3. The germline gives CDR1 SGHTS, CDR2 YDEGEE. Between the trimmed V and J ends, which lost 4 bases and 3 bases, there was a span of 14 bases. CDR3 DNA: TGTGCCAGCAGCACAAGGACACGCCTCAATCAGCCCCAGCATTTT. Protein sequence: CASSTRTRLNQPQHF.

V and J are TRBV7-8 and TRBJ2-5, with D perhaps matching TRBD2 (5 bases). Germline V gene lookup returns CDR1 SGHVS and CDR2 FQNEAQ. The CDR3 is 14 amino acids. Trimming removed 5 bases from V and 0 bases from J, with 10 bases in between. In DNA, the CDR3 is TGTGCCAGCAGCAAAGAGGGCTACCAAGAGACCCAGTACTTC. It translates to CASSKEGYQETQYF.

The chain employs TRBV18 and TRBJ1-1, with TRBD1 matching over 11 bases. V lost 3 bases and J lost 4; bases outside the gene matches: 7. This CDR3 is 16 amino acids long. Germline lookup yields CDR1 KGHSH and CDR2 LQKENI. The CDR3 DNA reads TGTGCCAGCTCACCCCTCTCCGGGACAGGGGGCACTGAAGCTTTCTTT. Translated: CASSPLSGTGGTEAFF.

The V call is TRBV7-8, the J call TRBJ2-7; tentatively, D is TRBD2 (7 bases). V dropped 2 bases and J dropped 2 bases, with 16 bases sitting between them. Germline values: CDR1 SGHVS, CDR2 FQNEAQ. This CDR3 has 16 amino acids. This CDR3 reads CASSLLAGATTYEQYF. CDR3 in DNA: TGTGCCAGCAGCTTACTGGCGGGGGCCACGACCTACGAGCAGTACTTC. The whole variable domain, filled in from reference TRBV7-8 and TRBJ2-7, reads GAGVSQSPRYKVAKRGQDVALRCDPISGHVSLFWYQQALGQGPEFLTYFQNEAQLDKSGLPSDRFFAERPEGSVSTLKIQRTQQEDSAVYLCASSLLAGATTYEQYFGPGTRLTVT.

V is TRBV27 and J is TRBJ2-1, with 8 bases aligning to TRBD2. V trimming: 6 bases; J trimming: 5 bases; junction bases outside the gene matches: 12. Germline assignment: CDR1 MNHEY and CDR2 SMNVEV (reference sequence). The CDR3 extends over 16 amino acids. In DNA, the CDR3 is TGTGCCAGCAGCCCCATCGGGAGGGCCATTAACAATGAGCAGTTCTTC. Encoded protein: CASSPIGRAINNEQFF.

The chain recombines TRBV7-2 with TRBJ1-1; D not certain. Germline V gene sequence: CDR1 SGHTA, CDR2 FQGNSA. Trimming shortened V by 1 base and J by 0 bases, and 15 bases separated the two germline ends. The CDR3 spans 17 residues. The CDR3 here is CASSLEGIVAMNTEAFF. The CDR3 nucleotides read TGTGCCAGCAGCTTAGAAGGGATAGTTGCCATGAACACTGAAGCTTTCTTT.

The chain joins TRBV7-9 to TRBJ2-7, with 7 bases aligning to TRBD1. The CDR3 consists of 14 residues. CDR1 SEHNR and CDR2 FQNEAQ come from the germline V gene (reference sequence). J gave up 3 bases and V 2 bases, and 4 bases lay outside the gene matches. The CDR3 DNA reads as TGTGCCAGCAGCTTATCGGGACAGAACTACGAGCAGTACTTC. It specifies CASSLSGQNYEQYF.